The rows below give T cell receptor beta chains drawn from one sample of a study of blood T cell repertoires in COVID-19. TCRdb's copy holds only in-frame clones and misses some; the assay was immunoSEQ multiplex PCR. The sample has over 45,000 clones; roughly 91% are singletons. The sample comprised peripheral blood. These receptors came from a man between 45 and 60 years old with active COVID-19. The CDR3 runs from the conserved cysteine through the conserved F or W. A D gene is named only where the DNA matches it firmly. Part of the rows lack a size; the others show once, few, many or a class for expanded clones.

NA TRBJ2-3 TRBV13 TRBD2 CASSSTPGEGTTDTQYF TGTGCCAGCAGCTCTACCCCTGGGGAGGGGACCACAGATACGCAGTATTTT
NA TRBJ1-1 TRBV2 TRBD1 CASITTGRVTEAFF TGTGCCAGCATTACGACAGGGCGGGTCACTGAAGCTTTCTTT
NA TRBJ2-5 TRBV18 NA CASSPAAWETQYF TGTGCCAGCTCACCAGCGGCCTGGGAGACCCAGTACTTC
NA TRBJ2-7 TRBV7-6 NA CASSLGQLLLGNEQYF TGTGCCAGCAGCTTAGGACAATTACTGCTCGGGAACGAGCAGTACTTC
NA TRBJ1-1 TRBV7-9 NA CASSFWGETLEAFF TGTGCCAGCAGCTTTTGGGGCGAAACGCTTGAAGCTTTCTTT
NA TRBJ2-3 TRBV25-1 NA CASSEYAGGIGDTQYF TGTGCCAGCAGTGAATATGCTGGCGGGATTGGAGATACGCAGTATTTT
NA TRBJ2-7 TRBV11-2 NA CASSLGSYEQYF TGTGCCAGCAGCTTAGGCAGCTACGAGCAGTACTTC
NA TRBJ1-1 TRBV12-3/TRBV12-4 TRBD1 CASRTGGTEAFF TGTGCCAGCAGGACAGGGGGCACTGAAGCTTTCTTT
NA TRBJ1-1 TRBV5-1 TRBD1 CASGPGDRTGTEAFF TGCGCCAGCGGCCCGGGGGACAGGACAGGCACTGAAGCTTTCTTT
NA TRBJ1-1 TRBV2 TRBD1 CASKRARTGGTEAFF TGTGCCAGCAAGAGGGCCCGGACAGGAGGCACTGAAGCTTTCTTT
few TRBJ1-2 TRBV6-6 NA CASSYSTEKNLYGYTF TGTGCCAGCAGTTACTCGACAGAGAAAAATCTCTATGGCTACACCTTC
NA TRBJ2-3 TRBV9 TRBD2 CASSVGLAGEWTDTQYF TGTGCCAGCAGCGTAGGACTAGCGGGAGAATGGACAGATACGCAGTATTTT
NA TRBJ2-5 TRBV7-2 TRBD2 CASSPSGGPETQYF TGTGCCAGCAGCCCTAGCGGGGGGCCGGAGACCCAGTACTTC
NA TRBJ1-4 TRBV5-8 TRBD1 CASSLHGTAPNEKLFF TGTGCCAGCAGCTTGCACGGGACAGCGCCGAATGAAAAACTGTTTTTT
NA TRBJ2-1 TRBV23-1 TRBD2 CASSHPRTSGRAHNEQFF TGCGCCAGCAGTCACCCTAGAACTAGCGGGAGGGCCCACAATGAGCAGTTCTTC
NA TRBJ2-1 TRBV12-3/TRBV12-4 TRBD2 CASSTGTSGRPFF TGTGCCAGCAGTACCGGGACTAGCGGGAGGCCGTTCTTC
NA TRBJ2-7 TRBV23-1 NA CASSQYLLACISYEQYF TGCGCCAGCAGTCAATACCTCCTAGCGTGCATCTCCTACGAGCAGTACTTC
NA TRBJ1-2 TRBV13 NA CASSSRQGYGYTF TGTGCCAGCAGCTCCCGACAAGGCTATGGCTACACCTTC
NA TRBJ2-1 TRBV5-1 NA CASSYTSPPRDEQFF TGCGCCAGCAGCTATACTAGCCCCCCTAGGGATGAGCAGTTCTTC
NA TRBJ2-1 TRBV5-1 TRBD2 CASSYLLAGGLRNEQFF TGCGCCAGCAGCTACCTACTAGCGGGAGGGCTTAGGAATGAGCAGTTCTTC
NA TRBJ2-1 TRBV6-5 TRBD2 CASSSLAGGNNEQFF TGTGCCAGCAGTTCCCTAGCGGGAGGCAACAATGAGCAGTTCTTC
NA TRBJ2-7 TRBV7-2 NA CASSLAGSSYEQYF TGTGCCAGCAGCTTAGCAGGGAGCTCCTACGAGCAGTACTTC
NA TRBJ2-3 TRBV12-3/TRBV12-4 NA CASSLEVGDTQYF TGTGCCAGCAGTTTGGAGGTGGGAGATACGCAGTATTTT
NA TRBJ1-1 TRBV9 TRBD1 CASSADRGWSTEAFF TGTGCCAGCAGCGCTGACAGGGGGTGGAGCACTGAAGCTTTCTTT
NA TRBJ2-1 TRBV4-2 TRBD2 CASSQDRRGGYNEQFF TGTGCCAGCAGCCAAGATCGGCGGGGGGGTTACAATGAGCAGTTCTTC
NA TRBJ2-5 TRBV27 NA CASSTLDSMTQYF TGTGCCAGCAGTACACTAGACTCTATGACCCAGTACTTC
NA TRBJ1-3 TRBV13 NA CASSSPEAGNTIYF TGTGCCAGCAGCTCCCCCGAGGCTGGAAACACCATATATTTT
NA TRBJ1-6 TRBV6-5 NA CASRSGANSPLHF TGTGCCAGCAGATCAGGGGCCAATTCACCCCTCCACTTT
NA TRBJ2-2 TRBV30 TRBD1 CAWAGTGSGELFF TGTGCCTGGGCCGGGACAGGGTCCGGGGAGCTGTTTTTT
NA TRBJ2-5 TRBV4-2 TRBD2 CASSQGTSGPETQYF TGTGCCAGCAGCCAAGGGACTAGCGGACCAGAGACCCAGTACTTC
NA TRBJ2-5 TRBV11-2 NA CASSFGGNQYF TGTGCCAGCAGCTTTGGGGGGAACCAGTACTTC
NA TRBJ1-2 TRBV4-3 TRBD1 CASSQYRGYYGYTF TGCGCCAGCAGCCAATACAGGGGGTACTATGGCTACACCTTC
few TRBJ1-5 TRBV19 TRBD1 CASIDPGQGPYQPQHF TGTGCCAGTATCGATCCGGGACAGGGTCCCTATCAGCCCCAGCATTTT
NA TRBJ1-2 TRBV7-9 NA CASSLVPGGYTF TGTGCCAGCAGCTTAGTTCCGGGTGGCTACACCTTC
NA TRBJ1-6 TRBV6-6 TRBD1 CASSQGQGYSPLHF TGTGCCAGCAGTCAGGGACAGGGATATTCACCCCTCCACTTT
NA TRBJ1-4 TRBV24-1 TRBD1 CATSVWGGQGALFEKLFF TGTGCCACCAGTGTTTGGGGGGGGCAGGGGGCACTGTTTGAAAAACTGTTTTTT
NA TRBJ2-3 TRBV5-1 TRBD2 CASSSSGRPGRDSTDTQYF TGCGCCAGCAGTTCTAGCGGGAGGCCGGGCCGTGATAGCACAGATACGCAGTATTTT
NA TRBJ2-5 TRBV9 TRBD2 CASSVGSGGGQETQYF TGTGCCAGCAGCGTAGGGAGTGGGGGGGGCCAAGAGACCCAGTACTTC
NA TRBJ2-5 TRBV29-1 NA CSVGGGKETQYF TGCAGCGTTGGAGGCGGGAAAGAGACCCAGTACTTC
NA TRBJ2-3 TRBV5-1 NA CASSYEVAGDTDTQYF TGCGCCAGCAGCTACGAGGTAGCCGGAGACACAGATACGCAGTATTTT
NA TRBJ2-2 TRBV7-9 TRBD2 CASSFWSGEDTGELFF TGTGCCAGCAGCTTTTGGAGCGGGGAGGACACCGGGGAGCTGTTTTTT
once TRBJ1-1 TRBV28 TRBD1 CASSYGTEQAFF TGTGCCAGCAGTTATGGGACAGAACAAGCTTTCTTT
NA TRBJ1-3 TRBV20-1 NA CSASGRGLNTIYF TGCAGTGCTAGTGGGAGGGGTCTAAACACCATATATTTT
NA TRBJ1-2 TRBV15 TRBD1 CATSRGATGPLGYTF TGTGCCACCAGCAGAGGCGCGACAGGGCCCCTCGGCTACACCTTC
NA TRBJ2-3 TRBV7-9 NA CAWRVGISTDTQYF TGTGCCTGGAGGGTGGGGATCAGCACAGATACGCAGTATTTT
NA TRBJ1-4 TRBV5-8 TRBD1 CASSLEGTGMEKLFF TGTGCCAGCAGCTTGGAGGGGACAGGGATGGAAAAACTGTTTTTT
NA TRBJ2-3 TRBV7-2 NA CASSPRSGQRSTDTQYF TGTGCCAGCAGCCCCCGGAGCGGACAGCGAAGCACAGATACGCAGTATTTT
NA TRBJ2-7 TRBV23-1 NA CASHYYEQYF TGCGCCAGCCACTACTACGAGCAGTACTTC
NA TRBJ1-6 TRBV19 NA CASSPQVNLPLHF TGTGCCAGTAGTCCACAGGTTAACCTACCCCTCCACTTT
NA TRBJ2-7 TRBV3-1/TRBV3-2 NA CASSQALWRADEQYF TGTGCCAGCAGCCAAGCTCTCTGGAGGGCGGACGAGCAGTACTTC
NA TRBJ1-3 TRBV25-1 NA CASSDSGASGNTIYF TGTGCCAGCAGTGATAGTGGGGCCTCTGGAAACACCATATATTTT
NA TRBJ2-3 TRBV5-1 TRBD1 CASSSQGAEDTQYF TGCGCCAGCAGCTCACAGGGGGCGGAAGATACGCAGTATTTT
NA TRBJ1-6 TRBV30 NA CAWSVVTDNSPLHF TGTGCCTGGAGTGTAGTAACAGATAATTCACCCCTCCACTTT
NA TRBJ1-5 TRBV5-1 NA CASSLNGNQPQHF TGCGCCAGCAGCTTGAACGGGAATCAGCCCCAGCATTTT
NA TRBJ2-1 TRBV19 TRBD1 CASSSQGIPYNEQFF TGTGCCAGTAGTTCACAGGGGATTCCCTACAATGAGCAGTTCTTC
NA TRBJ2-7 TRBV15 NA CATSRDGRFYEQYF TGTGCCACCAGCAGAGATGGCAGGTTCTACGAGCAGTACTTC
NA TRBJ2-1 TRBV9 TRBD2 CASSAPPSGKYNEQFF TGTGCCAGCAGCGCCCCTCCTAGCGGGAAATACAATGAGCAGTTCTTC
NA TRBJ1-2 TRBV25-1 NA CASSAPGQTANYGYTF TGTGCCAGCAGTGCACCAGGTCAAACCGCTAACTATGGCTACACCTTC
NA TRBJ2-1 TRBV7-8 TRBD1 CASVKGQGLRNEQFF TGTGCCAGCGTAAAGGGACAGGGGTTAAGAAATGAGCAGTTCTTC